Following are 18 T cell receptor beta chains from one sample sequenced in a study of response to subunit inactivated influenza vaccine. TCRdb re-called the RT-PCR reads through MiXCR, storing one row per CDR3 protein. The sample contains 650,000 to 800,000 distinct CDR3 sequences, roughly 13% of which appear only once. The input for sequencing was PBMCs from blood, taken around two weeks before vaccination. All receptors come from a man in his fifties or sixties who received an inactivated influenza vaccine.

In its sample, this clonotype was seen a few times. The rearrangement joins TRBV7-9 to TRBJ1-6; no clear D. The germline gives CDR1 SEHNR, CDR2 FQNEAQ (reference sequence). CDR3 length: 13 residues. V shed 5 bases and J shed 6 bases, with 8 bases lying between them. In DNA, the CDR3 is TGTGCCAGCAGCCCCAACAGTAATTCACCCCTCCACTTT. It is translated as CASSPNSNSPLHF.

The chain couples TRBV20-1 to TRBJ2-7; the match to TRBD2 covers 8 bases. The CDR3 sequence is 16 residues long. Germline values: CDR1 DFQATT, CDR2 SNEGSKA (reference sequence). The J segment lost 4 bases and the V segment lost 3 bases, leaving 14 bases of the junction unmatched. CDR3 residues: CSARDPRGAGVYEQYF. The DNA of the CDR3 is TGCAGTGCTAGGGATCCCCGAGGAGCGGGGGTATACGAGCAGTACTTC.

J is TRBJ1-1 and V is TRBV5-1; D is uncertain. Germline lookup yields CDR1 SGHRS and CDR2 YFSETQ. V was trimmed by 2 bases and J by 0 bases, leaving 14 bases between them. The CDR3 has 16 residues. For the CDR3, the DNA is TGCGCCAGCAGCTTCTCGTCAGCCTCTATGAACACTGAAGCTTTCTTT. Protein product: CASSFSSASMNTEAFF.

The sample holds a few counts of this clonotype. V gene TRBV20-1 combines with J gene TRBJ2-5; D remains unclear. V lost 3 bases and J lost 5, with 13 bases in between. From germline, CDR1 is DFQATT and CDR2 SNEGSKA (reference sequence). The CDR3 loop spans 13 amino acids. CDR3 residues: CSASPRIGETQYF. In DNA, the CDR3 is TGCAGTGCTAGTCCCCGGATCGGGGAGACCCAGTACTTC.

This clonotype has at least ten counts. J is TRBJ2-3 and V is TRBV4-1; D not certain. Per germline, CDR1 MGHRA and CDR2 YSYEKL. Trimming took off 1 base at V and 10 bases at J, with 12 bases between the two ends. The CDR3 runs to 13 residues. The CDR3 DNA is TGCGCCAGCAGCCAAGCTCTTTTGAGTCCGCAGTATTTT. It encodes CASSQALLSPQYF.

This clonotype has just a few counts. This rearrangement joins TRBV12-3 or TRBV12-4 to TRBJ2-7, with 7 bases fitting TRBD2. This CDR3 is built from 13 residues. The trim removed 6 bases at V and 7 bases at J, leaving 9 bases unmatched. The CDR3 is CASRGAGVGEQYF. The CDR3 bases are TGTGCCAGCAGGGGTGCGGGAGTGGGAGAGCAGTACTTC.

J is TRBJ1-1 and V is TRBV7-9; possibly TRBD1 for D (5 bases). CDR1 SEHNR and CDR2 FQNEAQ come from the germline V gene (reference sequence). V was shortened by 0 bases and J by 6 bases, with 11 bases between the two germline ends. CDR3 length: 14 amino acids. The CDR3 DNA reads TGTGCCAGCAGCTTAGCGGACACCGCCCCTGAAGCTTTCTTT. This encodes CASSLADTAPEAFF.

The sample holds a few counts of this clonotype. The chain links TRBV15 to TRBJ2-1; 8 bases fit TRBD2. Trimming took 0 bases from V and 7 from J; bases not matched to a gene: 8. The CDR3 has 16 amino acids. Germline V gene lookup returns CDR1 LNHNV and CDR2 YYDKDF (reference sequence). CDR3 loop: CATSRESGGALNEQFF. CDR3 DNA sequence: TGTGCCACCAGCAGAGAATCCGGGGGGGCTCTGAATGAGCAGTTCTTC.

The CDR3 loop is CSVGSGRGETQYF. CDR3 bases: TGCAGCGTTGGAAGTGGGAGAGGAGAGACCCAGTACTTC. V gene TRBV29-1 combines with J gene TRBJ2-5, with TRBD2 as a possible D gene (5 bases). V was clipped by 4 bases and J by 4 bases, with 13 bases between them. The V gene's germline CDR1 is SQVTM and CDR2 ANQGSEA. There are 13 residues in the CDR3.

This clonotype has a handful of counts. The chain joins TRBV4-1 to TRBJ1-2; D gene unclear. The V end was cut by 2 bases, the J end by 8 bases, with 18 bases between. This CDR3 has 15 residues. The germline CDR1 and CDR2 sequences are MGHRA and YSYEKL. The CDR3 DNA reads TGCGCCAGCAGCCAAAGATCGGGTCTCCCCTCCGGCTACACCTTC. This encodes CASSQRSGLPSGYTF.

This sequence joins TRBV29-1 and TRBJ2-7, with TRBD1 matching 7 bases. Germline loops: CDR1 SQVTM, CDR2 ANQGSEA. V lost 1 base, J lost 6 bases, and 6 bases stayed unmatched. The CDR3 consists of 13 residues. In DNA form, the CDR3 reads TGCAGCGTTGAAGGGTTAGGGGGCGGCGAGCAGTACTTC. It is translated as CSVEGLGGGEQYF.

At least ten counts were recorded for this clonotype. J is TRBJ2-5 and V is TRBV20-1; 10 bases match TRBD2. The length of the CDR3 is 14 residues. J gave up 2 bases and V 3 bases, and 3 bases lay outside the gene matches. Germline CDR1 DFQATT, CDR2 SNEGSKA (reference sequence). The CDR3 DNA follows: TGCAGTGCTAGCGAACTAGCGGGACAAGAGACCCAGTACTTC. Translating gives CSASELAGQETQYF.

The V call is TRBV6-4, the J call TRBJ2-1; 12 nucleotides agree with TRBD2. The CDR3 is 18 residues long. Germline CDR1 reads MRHNA; CDR2 reads SNTAGT. Trimming cost V 1 base and J 7 bases; bases outside gene matches: 11. The CDR3 region is CASSDFLTSGSSGNEQFF. The CDR3 bases are TGTGCCAGCAGTGACTTCCTGACTAGCGGGAGTTCAGGGAATGAGCAGTTCTTC.

In this sample, this clonotype turned up a few times. The CDR3, as DNA: TGTGCCAGTAGCACCGGGACAGGGCAGGAGCAGTACTTC. Amino acids: CASSTGTGQEQYF. The chain joins TRBV19 to TRBJ2-7, with 9 bases matching TRBD1. Trimming removed 6 bases from V and 7 bases from J; junction bases left unmatched: 7. Germline CDR1 is LNHDA and CDR2 is SQIVND (reference sequence). The CDR3 is 13 residues long.

This clonotype was picked up many times. V gene TRBV18 combines with J gene TRBJ1-1; 12 bases map to TRBD1. This CDR3 spans 17 amino acids. Germline trimming cut 6 bases from V and 4 bases from J; bases unmatched to any gene: 12. CDR1 is KGHSH and CDR2 is LQKENI in the germline V gene. The CDR3 reads CASSSGTGGLMGTEAFF. CDR3 nucleotides: TGTGCCAGCTCGTCCGGGACAGGGGGCTTAATGGGCACTGAAGCTTTCTTT.

This clonotype turned up a few times. The rearrangement links TRBV2 to TRBJ1-4; unclear D gene. The CDR3 length is 12 residues. V lost 3 bases and J 10 bases, leaving 9 bases between the germline ends. Germline V CDR1 and CDR2: SNHLY, FYNNEI. The CDR3 nucleotides are TGTGCCAGCAGTGACTTGCATAGAAAACTGTTTTTT. It is translated as CASSDLHRKLFF.

This clonotype was counted only a few times. This chain joins TRBV29-1 and TRBJ1-3; no reliable D call. V was pared by 2 bases and J by 0 bases, with 8 bases between. This CDR3 contains 14 residues. Germline CDR1 is SQVTM and CDR2 is ANQGSEA. The CDR3 bases are TGCAGCGTTGAACAGGCGAGCTCTGGAAACACCATATATTTT. This encodes CSVEQASSGNTIYF.

This clonotype was counted between two and nine times. The rearrangement links TRBV6-1 to TRBJ2-1, with unresolved D. Germline V lookup: CDR1 MNHNS, CDR2 SASEGT. V was trimmed by 7 bases and J by 0 bases, leaving 13 bases between them. The CDR3 loop spans 15 amino acids. The CDR3 reads CASTHGRSSYNEQFF. The CDR3 nucleotides are TGTGCCAGCACACATGGCAGGAGCTCCTACAATGAGCAGTTCTTC.